The 14 T cell receptor beta chains below come from one sample, sequenced in a study of T-cell reconstitution after alpha-beta-depleted transplantation in children. Unique molecular identifiers were incorporated into the prepared TCRbeta library. Each CDR3 protein gets one entry after TCRdb re-called the PCR reads with MiXCR. The sample comprises hundreds of thousands of distinct CDR3 sequences, around 14% of which are singletons, and roughly 0.84% rests with the top ten. The sequencing here drew on PBMCs, taken before TCRalphabeta/CD19-depleted stem cell transplant. These receptors all stem from a girl aged 2-10 years with congenital amegakaryocytic thrombocytopenia, due to receive a stem cell transplant.

This rearrangement joins TRBV20-1 to TRBJ2-3, with a weak D call TRBD2 (5 bases). Germline CDR1 DFQATT, CDR2 SNEGSKA (reference sequence). The ends were cut back, 5 bases at V and 5 bases at J, with 20 bases in the middle. The CDR3 has 15 residues. The CDR3 loop is CSASSWRVGGDTQYF. DNA for the CDR3: TGCAGTGCTTCCTCCTGGCGGGTGGGTGGAGATACGCAGTATTTT.

In this sample, this clonotype turned up many times. The chain combines TRBV5-6 with TRBJ2-5, with D perhaps TRBD1 or TRBD2 (5 bases each). Germline V gene lookup returns CDR1 SGHDT and CDR2 YYEEEE. V was clipped by 1 base and J by 3 bases, with 16 bases between them. The CDR3 sequence is 16 residues long. The chain's CDR3 is CASSLFLRGREETQYF. The CDR3 DNA follows: TGTGCCAGCAGCTTGTTTTTGAGGGGTAGGGAAGAGACCCAGTACTTC.

V is TRBV12-3 or TRBV12-4 and J is TRBJ2-1; maybe TRBD1 (5 bases). Trimming took off 10 bases at V and 0 bases at J, with 7 bases between the two ends. CDR3 length: 12 residues. CDR3 residues: CATGPSYNEQFF. DNA for the CDR3: TGTGCCACAGGGCCCTCCTACAATGAGCAGTTCTTC.

There are many counts of this clonotype. The chain links TRBV20-1 to TRBJ2-1; D is uncertain. This CDR3 is 11 amino acids long. Trimming shortened V by 3 bases and J by 13 bases, and 13 bases separated the two germline ends. Per the germline V gene, CDR1 is DFQATT and CDR2 is SNEGSKA (reference sequence). CDR3 sequence (DNA): TGCAGTGCTAGGCACATTACTATTCAGTTCTTC. Translating gives CSARHITIQFF.

Remarks on this clonotype: Lacking the conserved final phenylalanine or tryptophan, this CDR3 likely reflects a read error. The genes are TRBV20-1 and TRBJ2-1; D call uncertain. The V gene's germline CDR1 is DFQATT and CDR2 SNEGSKA (reference sequence). This CDR3 spans 13 amino acids. Trimming removed 5 bases at V and 2 bases at J, with 10 bases between. CDR3 sequence (DNA): TGCAGTGCTGAGCCGTCCGCCTACAATGAGCAGTTCTAC. This gives the protein CSAEPSAYNEQFY.

This clonotype was detected many times. The rearrangement links TRBV12-3 or TRBV12-4 to TRBJ1-2; D gene unclear. The length of the CDR3 is 12 residues. Trimming shortened V by 3 bases and J by 8 bases, and 10 bases separated the two germline ends. The CDR3 loop is CASSFGVIGYTF. CDR3 in DNA: TGTGCCAGCAGTTTTGGGGTAATAGGCTACACCTTC.

A few counts support this clonotype. V and J are TRBV7-8 and TRBJ2-3, with D hard to call. V lost 3 bases and J lost 4, with 5 bases in between. The length of the CDR3 is 12 residues. Germline lookup yields CDR1 SGHVS and CDR2 FQNEAQ. The CDR3 nucleotides are TGTGCCAGCAGCTTTTTAGCAGATACGCAGTATTTT. Protein: CASSFLADTQYF.

V is TRBV9 and J is TRBJ2-3, with 8 bases aligning to TRBD2. J gave up 7 bases and V 0 bases, and 4 bases lay outside the gene matches. In germline, CDR1 is SGDLS, CDR2 YYNGEE. The CDR3 has 14 amino acids. This CDR3 reads CASSVDGRANTQYF. The CDR3, as DNA: TGTGCCAGCAGCGTAGACGGGAGGGCTAATACGCAGTATTTT.

This clonotype was observed at least ten times. V usage is TRBV10-3 and J usage is TRBJ2-2; a weak D match, TRBD1 (5 bases). Trimming cost V 7 bases and J 1 base, with 13 bases left between them. The CDR3 contains 15 residues. The V gene's germline CDR1 is ENHRY and CDR2 SYGVKD. The CDR3 sequence: CAIKPTDLNTGELFF. In DNA, the CDR3 is TGTGCCATCAAACCGACAGACTTGAACACCGGGGAGCTGTTTTTT.

This clonotype was observed many times. CDR3 sequence reads: CASSWGSTDTQYF. CDR3 nucleotide sequence: TGTGCCAGCAGTTGGGGAAGCACAGATACGCAGTATTTT. V and J are TRBV12-3 or TRBV12-4 and TRBJ2-3, with D hard to call. The CDR3 consists of 13 residues. The V end was cut by 4 bases, the J end by 0 bases, with 5 bases between.

This chain joins TRBV6-1 and TRBJ2-1; no firm D call. The CDR3 has 11 amino acids. The germline CDR1 and CDR2 sequences are MNHNS and SASEGT. V lost 7 bases and J 9 bases, leaving 10 bases between the germline ends. The CDR3 coding sequence is TGTGCCAGCATCAAGGGAAGTGAGCAGTTCTTC. This encodes CASIKGSEQFF.

This chain connects TRBV24-1 to TRBJ2-5; the match to TRBD1 covers 8 bases. CDR1 is KGHDR, CDR2 SFDVKD, per germline. CDR3 size: 15 residues. The V segment lost 4 bases and the J segment 4 bases; nucleotides outside the gene matches: 7. The CDR3 reads CATSDTDRGPETQYF. CDR3 bases: TGTGCCACCAGTGACACCGACAGGGGACCAGAGACCCAGTACTTC.

This clonotype was observed many times. One end of the junction does not line up with germline, which may come from a read error. The chain has TRBV5-1 and TRBJ2-3; 8 positions agree with TRBD2. CDR1 is SGHRS, CDR2 YFSETQ, per germline. CDR3 length: 15 amino acids. In DNA, the CDR3 is TGTGCCAGCAGTTCAGGGACTAGTGGCACAGATACGCAGTATTTT. This encodes CASSSGTSGTDTQYF.

Only a few counts were recorded for this clonotype. V and J are TRBV6-5 and TRBJ2-7, with TRBD1 identical over 9 bases. CDR1 and CDR2 from the germline V gene are MNHEY and SVGAGI. Germline trimming cut 2 bases from V and 6 bases from J; bases unmatched to any gene: 14. CDR3 size: 17 residues. The CDR3, as DNA: TGTGCCAGCAGTTACGGTGTCGGGGACAGGGATCGTCCCGAGCAGTACTTC. This translates into CASSYGVGDRDRPEQYF.